These T cell receptor beta chains were read from a single sample in a study of shared clonotypes between healthy human individuals. Data came from immunoSEQ multiplex PCR; TCRdb stores just in-frame clones and leaves some out. The data hold approximately 810,000 clones, with 90% to 95% observed a single time. Sequenced sample: naive CD8+ T cells sorted from blood. These receptors all stem from a man aged 30-40 years in good health. Each CDR3 is given with its conserved first and last residue. The D gene is left open where the match is weak. Rows give clone size only sometimes, using once, few, many, or a class for an expanded clone.

V,size,D,J,DNA,CDR3
TRBV7-9,NA,TRBD1,TRBJ1-2,TGTGCCAGCAGCTCCCCCGGGACAGCCTATGGCTACACCTTC,CASSSPGTAYGYTF
TRBV5-5,NA,NA,TRBJ1-1,TGTGCCAGCAGCACCCGTACAGGGTTGGGCACTGAAGCTTTCTTT,CASSTRTGLGTEAFF
TRBV27,few,NA,TRBJ2-1,TGTGCCAGCAGTCTACAGGTTTCCTACAATGAGCAGTTCTTC,CASSLQVSYNEQFF
TRBV6-5,NA,NA,TRBJ2-3,TGTGCCAGCAGTTACGGGAGCTACAGCACAGATACGCAGTATTTT,CASSYGSYSTDTQYF
TRBV14,NA,NA,TRBJ2-1,TGTGCCAGCAGCCAAGTAGGGCATGGGGGATCCAATGAGCAGTTCTTC,CASSQVGHGGSNEQFF
TRBV29-1,NA,TRBD2,TRBJ2-3,TGCAGCGTTGACCTAGCGGCCGATACGCAGTATTTT,CSVDLAADTQYF
TRBV27,NA,NA,TRBJ1-4,TGTGCCAGCAAGCCGGAATCCTCTGAAAAACTGTTTTTT,CASKPESSEKLFF
TRBV5-1,NA,TRBD1,TRBJ2-1,TGCGCCAGCAGCTTGGTGGGGACGGGACAGGGGTTCTATGAGCAGTTCTTC,CASSLVGTGQGFYEQFF
TRBV9,NA,NA,TRBJ2-3,TGTGCCAGCAGCGTAGGAACGGTCCCAGATACGCAGTATTTT,CASSVGTVPDTQYF
TRBV27,NA,NA,TRBJ1-1,TGTGCCAGCAGTTTTGGAGGGGCCACTGAAGCTTTCTTT,CASSFGGATEAFF
TRBV11-3,NA,NA,TRBJ2-7,TGTGCCAGCAGCTCCGGGGGCGCGCCCCACGAGCAGTACTTC,CASSSGGAPHEQYF
TRBV5-8,NA,NA,TRBJ1-1,TGTGCCAGCAGCTTGTATGCGGGGGACACTGAAGCTTTCTTT,CASSLYAGDTEAFF
TRBV27,NA,NA,TRBJ2-7,TGTGCCAGCAGTTTATCGACCACCGGCTACGAGCAGTACTTC,CASSLSTTGYEQYF
TRBV29-1,NA,TRBD2,TRBJ2-7,TGCAGCGCCACCGGGACTAGAAGTGGCGAGCAGTACTTC,CSATGTRSGEQYF
TRBV15,NA,TRBD1,TRBJ1-6,TGTGCCACCAGCGGAGGGGTCCGGGACAGCGTGTATAATTCACCCCTCCACTTT,CATSGGVRDSVYNSPLHF
TRBV11-2,NA,NA,TRBJ2-1,TGTGCCAGCAGCTTAGAGGCAGGTACACCTCTCGATGAGCAGTTCTTC,CASSLEAGTPLDEQFF
TRBV5-4,NA,NA,TRBJ1-2,TGTGCCAGCAGCCCGTCCGTGGGCGACTATGGCTACACCTTC,CASSPSVGDYGYTF
TRBV27,once,TRBD2,TRBJ2-7,TGTGCCAGCAGTGCCCGGACTAGCGGGAGTTTCCCCTACGAGCAGTACTTC,CASSARTSGSFPYEQYF
TRBV9,NA,NA,TRBJ2-1,TGTGCCAGCAGCCATCACCGGGACACCAATGAGCAGTTCTTC,CASSHHRDTNEQFF
TRBV4-1,NA,TRBD2,TRBJ2-3,TGCGCCAGCAGCCAAGTCGGGAGGGCGGTAGATACGCAGTATTTT,CASSQVGRAVDTQYF
TRBV10-3,NA,NA,TRBJ2-1,TGTGCCATCACAAAGACCGGGACGAGTGAGTGGGGTGAGCAGTTCTTC,CAITKTGTSEWGEQFF
TRBV27,NA,NA,TRBJ1-1,TGTGCCAGCAGTTTACAAGGGAATCCGAGGGCTTTCTTT,CASSLQGNPRAFF
TRBV2,once,TRBD2,TRBJ2-3,TGTGCCAGCAGCCCACCTCCATTTCTAGCGGGAGGGTCTGGCGCAGATACGCAGTATTTT,CASSPPPFLAGGSGADTQYF
TRBV10-3,NA,TRBD1,TRBJ2-7,TGTGCCATCAGTGAAGGGACAGGGGCCTACGAGCAGTACTTC,CAISEGTGAYEQYF
TRBV5-5,NA,TRBD2,TRBJ2-1,TGTGCCAGCAGGTTAACTAGCGGGTTTTACAATGAGCAGTTCTTC,CASRLTSGFYNEQFF
TRBV2,NA,NA,TRBJ2-3,TGTGCCAACGTTTGGCGGTACACAGATACGCAGTATTTT,CANVWRYTDTQYF
TRBV10-3,NA,NA,TRBJ2-3,TGTGCCATCAGCCCACCTAGCCTTGGCACAGATACGCAGTATTTT,CAISPPSLGTDTQYF
TRBV14,NA,NA,TRBJ2-1,TGTGCCAGCAGCCCTTGGGCGTCGGGTGAGCAGTTCTTC,CASSPWASGEQFF
TRBV4-1,once,NA,TRBJ2-6,TGCGCCAGCAGCCAAGATAGCAGCTCTGGGGCCAACGTCCTGACTTTC,CASSQDSSSGANVLTF
TRBV6-5,NA,NA,TRBJ1-4,TGTGCCAGCAGTCCCTCTGGGGGGCCTGAAAAACTGTTTTTT,CASSPSGGPEKLFF
TRBV28,NA,NA,TRBJ2-3,TGTGCCAGCAGTCTTGACAGTGGTGTTTGGACAGATACGCAGTATTTT,CASSLDSGVWTDTQYF
TRBV19,NA,TRBD2,TRBJ2-5,TGTGCCAGTAGTCGCGGACTAGCGGGTGGCTGGGACGAGACCCAGTACTTC,CASSRGLAGGWDETQYF
TRBV7-2,NA,NA,TRBJ2-7,TGTGCCAGCAGCTTAGCATGGCAGGGCTACGAGCAGTACTTC,CASSLAWQGYEQYF
TRBV15,NA,TRBD1,TRBJ2-7,TGTGCCACCGGAGGACAGGGCAGCGAGCAGTACTTC,CATGGQGSEQYF
TRBV12-5,NA,NA,TRBJ2-1,TGTGCTAGTGGTTGGGGGGAAACCTACAATGAGCAGTTCTTC,CASGWGETYNEQFF
TRBV25-1,NA,NA,TRBJ2-6,TGTGCCAGCAGTGCAAACTGGGCCTACAGAGCTGGGGCCAACGTCCTGACTTTC,CASSANWAYRAGANVLTF
TRBV28,NA,NA,TRBJ2-3,TGTGCCAGCAGTCTTCGGACGCAAACCAGAGCTACGCAGTATTTT,CASSLRTQTRATQYF
TRBV5-4,NA,NA,TRBJ2-5,TGTGCCAGCAGCTTGGGCAGGGAGGTGGGGGAGACCCAGTACTTC,CASSLGREVGETQYF
TRBV21-1,NA,NA,TRBJ2-1,TGTGCCAGCAGCAAAGTAAACAGGGTCGCTGCCAATGAGCAGTTCTTC,CASSKVNRVAANEQFF
TRBV4-1,NA,NA,TRBJ2-6,TGCGCCAGCAGCTCGTCGATCCGGGGCTCTGGGGCCAACGTCCTGACTTTC,CASSSSIRGSGANVLTF
TRBV13,once,NA,TRBJ1-1,TGTGCCAGCAGCTTCGGGGGAAGGGTAACTGAAGCTTTCTTT,CASSFGGRVTEAFF
TRBV6-4,NA,NA,TRBJ2-2,TGTGCCAGCAGTGCCCTCAACACCGGGGAGCTGTTTTTT,CASSALNTGELFF
TRBV30,NA,NA,TRBJ2-2,TGTGCCTGCCCCCGGGACAACGGTCGGGAGCTGTTTTTT,CACPRDNGRELFF
TRBV15,NA,TRBD2,TRBJ2-7,TGTGCCACCAGCAGATTACTCCCAGGAGCGGGAGGTACCTCCTACGAGCAGTACTTC,CATSRLLPGAGGTSYEQYF
TRBV9,NA,NA,TRBJ2-6,TGTGCCAGCAGCGTAGAGTCTGGGGCCAACGTCCTGACTTTC,CASSVESGANVLTF
TRBV7-2,NA,NA,TRBJ2-1,TGTGCCAGCAGCGCCCCGGGCAGTGGGGCCCTTAATGAGCAGTTCTTC,CASSAPGSGALNEQFF
TRBV28,NA,NA,TRBJ1-1,TGTGCCAGCATTTCCGAGGCAGGTTCCCCCACGAACACTGAAGCTTTCTTT,CASISEAGSPTNTEAFF
TRBV7-6,NA,NA,TRBJ2-7,TGTGCCAGCAGCTCGTTAGCTGTCGAGCAGTACTTC,CASSSLAVEQYF
TRBV27,NA,TRBD1,TRBJ2-7,TGTGCCAGCAGCCAGGGGACAGGGTACTACGAGCAGTACTTC,CASSQGTGYYEQYF
TRBV11-2,NA,NA,TRBJ2-7,TGTGCCAGCAGCTTAGCGGGAGCTCGGGAGCAGTACTTC,CASSLAGAREQYF
TRBV13,NA,TRBD2,TRBJ2-7,TGTGCCAGCAGCTCTAGCGGTTACTACGAGCAGTACTTC,CASSSSGYYEQYF
TRBV7-6,NA,TRBD2,TRBJ2-7,TGTGCCAGCAGCTTAGCGTCGCGGGAGGGCCAGGACGAGCAGTACTTC,CASSLASREGQDEQYF
TRBV9,NA,NA,TRBJ1-2,TGTGCCAGCAGCGTAGGGGTGGATGGCTACACCTTC,CASSVGVDGYTF